These T cell receptor beta chains were read from a single sample in a study of stem cell transplantation in POMP-related autoinflammatory disease. Repertoires were generated with immunoSEQ multiplex PCR, while TCRdb's copy carries only in-frame clones and drops some. This sample has over 60,000 clones; approximately 91% occur once, and the top ten carry more than 0.55%. The sample consisted of CD4+ T cells from PBMCs, taken after stem cell transplantation. These receptors all stem from a human patient with POMP-related autoinflammation and immune dysregulation (PRAID). Some T cells may trace back to the graft donor. Both conserved end residues are part of each CDR3. The D gene is left open where the match is weak. Clone size is stated in some rows and not others, as once, few, many or a class when expanded.

>TRBJ2-3|TRBV28|-|-
CASSLVRRTDTQYF
TGTGCCAGCAGTTTGGTGCGGCGCACAGATACGCAGTATTTT
>TRBJ2-3|TRBV29-1|-|TRBD1
CSVEGLTGGTDTQYF
TGCAGCGTTGAAGGATTGACAGGGGGCACAGATACGCAGTATTTT
>TRBJ2-2|TRBV27|-|TRBD2
CASRANQGSGRAGGELFF
TGTGCCAGCAGGGCTAACCAGGGGAGCGGGAGGGCCGGCGGGGAGCTGTTTTTT
>TRBJ1-2|TRBV10-3|-|-
CAITDQDHPYGYTF
TGTGCCATCACCGATCAGGACCACCCGTATGGCTACACCTTC
>TRBJ1-4|TRBV4-1|-|-
CASTPWRGANEKLFF
TGCGCCTCAACCCCCTGGAGGGGGGCTAATGAAAAACTGTTTTTT
>TRBJ2-4|TRBV6-1|once|TRBD1
CASSETWTGLPKFNIQYF
TGTGCCAGCAGTGAAACATGGACAGGCCTCCCTAAATTTAACATTCAGTACTTC
>TRBJ2-2|TRBV3-1/TRBV3-2|-|-
CASSQDQRRFTGELFF
TGTGCCAGCAGCCAAGATCAACGACGGTTCACCGGGGAGCTGTTTTTT
>TRBJ1-1|TRBV28|-|-
CASRPQVKEAFF
TGTGCCAGCCGACCACAGGTTAAGGAAGCTTTCTTT
>TRBJ2-5|TRBV6-4|-|TRBD2
CASSAGEKETQYF
TGTGCCAGCTCCGCGGGGGAGAAAGAGACCCAGTACTTC
>TRBJ2-3|TRBV2|-|-
CASSVPPLGTSSTDTQYF
TGTGCCAGCAGTGTGCCTCCGCTGGGCACATCTAGCACAGATACGCAGTATTTT
>TRBJ2-1|TRBV24-1|-|-
CATSGRGGSYNEQFF
TGTGCCACCAGTGGACGTGGAGGCTCCTACAATGAGCAGTTCTTC
>TRBJ2-5|TRBV5-1|-|-
CASSLDRGLETQYF
TGCGCCAGCAGCTTGGATCGGGGGTTAGAGACCCAGTACTTC
>TRBJ2-3|TRBV18|-|-
CASSPSQVNTDTQYF
TGTGCCAGCTCACCATCACAGGTTAACACAGATACGCAGTATTTT
>TRBJ1-5|TRBV19|-|-
CASRYRGFDNQPQHF
TGTGCCAGTCGCTACCGGGGATTTGACAATCAGCCCCAGCATTTT
>TRBJ1-5|TRBV11-2|once|-
CASSSEGQPQHF
TGTGCCAGCAGCTCGGAGGGACAGCCCCAGCATTTT
>TRBJ2-1|TRBV5-1|-|-
CASSSRDAWTPTYNEQFF
TGCGCCAGCAGCTCACGGGACGCTTGGACTCCAACCTACAATGAGCAGTTCTTC
>TRBJ1-5|TRBV19|few|-
CASSLDYQPQHF
TGTGCCAGTAGTTTGGACTATCAGCCCCAGCATTTT
>TRBJ1-1|TRBV6-1|-|-
CASSDGLLRVLNTEAFF
TGTGCCAGCAGTGATGGCCTATTACGGGTTTTGAACACTGAAGCTTTCTTT
>TRBJ1-4|TRBV10-3|-|-
CAISGDSNEKLFF
TGTGCCATCAGCGGCGACAGTAATGAAAAACTGTTTTTT
>TRBJ1-3|TRBV30|-|-
CAWSPIRTSLGGNTIYF
TGTGCCTGGAGTCCCATTAGGACCTCCCTGGGAGGAAACACCATATATTTT
>TRBJ1-4|TRBV7-9|-|TRBD1
CASSDKVDRGEKLFF
TGTGCCAGCAGTGATAAGGTGGACAGGGGCGAAAAACTGTTTTTT
>TRBJ1-2|TRBV30|-|-
CAWSVPPRTDINYGYTF
TGTGCCTGGAGTGTACCCCCCCGGACAGATATTAACTATGGCTACACCTTC
>TRBJ2-2|TRBV5-1|-|-
CASSRGLGGELFF
TGCGCCAGCAGCCGAGGGCTTGGCGGGGAGCTGTTTTTT
>TRBJ1-2|TRBV25-1|-|-
CASSNQEHRLSGYTF
TGTGCCAGCAGTAATCAGGAACATCGATTGTCTGGCTACACCTTC
>TRBJ2-7|TRBV7-2|-|TRBD2
CASSFGLATSYEQYF
TGTGCCAGCAGCTTCGGACTAGCGACATCCTACGAGCAGTACTTC
>TRBJ2-5|TRBV14|-|-
CDGETQYF
TGTGATGGGGAGACCCAGTACTTC
>TRBJ2-5|TRBV27|-|-
CASSFPGQETQYF
TGTGCCAGCAGTTTTCCAGGACAAGAGACCCAGTACTTC
>TRBJ1-6|TRBV15|-|-
CATSRQPHNSPLHF
TGTGCCACCAGCAGGCAGCCTCATAATTCACCCCTCCACTTT
>TRBJ2-4|TRBV11-1|-|-
CASSSGLTAKNIQYF
TGTGCCAGCAGCTCCGGACTGACAGCCAAAAACATTCAGTACTTC
>TRBJ1-1|TRBV28|-|-
CASSRLPLDTEAFF
TGTGCCAGCAGCCGACTGCCGTTGGACACTGAAGCTTTCTTT
>TRBJ2-6|TRBV6-6|-|TRBD2
CASSRYSGNSGANVLTF
TGTGCCAGCAGTCGATATAGCGGGAACTCTGGGGCCAACGTCCTGACTTTC
>TRBJ1-1|TRBV18|-|-
CASSPTAGVTNTEAFF
TGTGCCAGCTCACCAACGGCAGGGGTAACGAACACTGAAGCTTTCTTT
>TRBJ1-5|TRBV18|-|-
CASSPPGNQPQHF
TGTGCCAGCTCACCACCGGGCAATCAGCCCCAGCATTTT
>TRBJ2-4|TRBV7-9|few|TRBD1
CASTWDRGVVKNIQYF
TGTGCCAGCACCTGGGACAGGGGAGTTGTCAAAAACATTCAGTACTTC
>TRBJ2-1|TRBV7-9|-|-
CAGGSENEQFF
TGTGCCGGCGGATCTGAGAATGAGCAGTTCTTC
>TRBJ2-1|TRBV28|few|TRBD2
CASSPTGTRAYNEQFF
TGTGCCAGCAGCCCCACCGGGACTAGAGCCTACAATGAGCAGTTCTTC
>TRBJ2-2|TRBV28|-|TRBD2
CASSLRAPGWSGGTGELFF
TGTGCCAGCAGTTTACGGGCCCCGGGTTGGAGCGGGGGCACCGGGGAGCTGTTTTTT
>TRBJ2-1|TRBV18|few|TRBD2
CASSPTSGRATYNEQFF
TGTGCCAGCTCACCAACTAGCGGGAGGGCAACCTACAATGAGCAGTTCTTC
>TRBJ2-7|TRBV6-5|-|-
CASRSDFYSYEQYF
TGTGCCAGCAGATCGGACTTTTACTCCTACGAGCAGTACTTC
>TRBJ1-2|TRBV19|-|-
CASSRSTGTANYGYTF
TGTGCCAGTAGCAGATCTACAGGGACGGCTAACTATGGCTACACCTTC
>TRBJ2-5|TRBV5-1|once|TRBD1
CASSGQGQETQYF
TGCGCCAGCAGCGGACAGGGGCAAGAGACCCAGTACTTC
>TRBJ2-5|TRBV5-1|-|-
CASSLGLHPGAQYF
TGCGCCAGCAGCTTAGGGCTCCATCCCGGGGCCCAGTACTTC
>TRBJ1-5|TRBV18|-|-
CASSPSPEGNQPQHF
TGTGCCAGCTCACCTTCTCCTGAGGGCAATCAGCCCCAGCATTTT
>TRBJ1-4|TRBV10-3|-|-
CAISVQRDEKLFF
TGTGCCATCAGTGTACAAAGGGATGAAAAACTGTTTTTT
>TRBJ2-1|TRBV12-3/TRBV12-4|-|-
CASSFGGIDEQFF
TGTGCCAGCAGTTTTGGAGGGATCGATGAGCAGTTCTTC
>TRBJ1-1|TRBV7-2|-|-
CASSVPGQMNTEAFF
TGTGCCAGCAGCGTTCCGGGACAAATGAACACTGAAGCTTTCTTT